A selection of T cell receptor beta chains follows, all from one sample in a study of blood T cell repertoires in COVID-19. Assay: immunoSEQ multiplex PCR; the TCRdb copy retains only in-frame clones and omits some. The repertoire holds some 140,000 clones, with roughly 80% as singletons. Sample: peripheral blood. These TCRs come from a man aged 55 to 69 who had recovered from COVID-19. The CDR3 runs from the conserved cysteine through the conserved F or W. D genes are given only for firm matches. Size is stated for part of the rows, as once, few or many counts, or as a class when the clone is expanded.

j_call,d_call,clone_size,v_call,cdr3_nt,cdr3_aa
TRBJ2-3,NA,NA,TRBV11-3,TGTGCCAGCAGCTTAGATCACAGAGATACGCAGTATTTT,CASSLDHRDTQYF
TRBJ2-1,NA,NA,TRBV6-5,TGTGCCAGCAGCCAACCGGACTTGGAGCAGTTCTTC,CASSQPDLEQFF
TRBJ2-1,TRBD2,NA,TRBV19,TGTGCCAGTAGTATTAAGGGACTAGGACGCAATGAGCAGTTCTTC,CASSIKGLGRNEQFF
TRBJ2-1,TRBD1,once,TRBV7-2,TGTGCCAGCAGCCCCGACAGGGCCAGATACAATGAGCAGTTCTTC,CASSPDRARYNEQFF
TRBJ1-3,NA,NA,TRBV2,TGTGCCAGCAAGAGGGAGGTCTACTCTGGAAACACCATATATTTT,CASKREVYSGNTIYF
TRBJ1-5,TRBD1,NA,TRBV5-8,TGTGCCAGCAGCTTACGGACAGGGGTTCAGCCCCAGCATTTT,CASSLRTGVQPQHF
TRBJ2-2,TRBD2,NA,TRBV3-1/TRBV3-2,TGTGCCAGCAGCCAAGGGGCTAGCGGGGGCACCGGGGAGCTGTTTTTT,CASSQGASGGTGELFF
TRBJ1-1,NA,NA,TRBV3-1/TRBV3-2,TGTGCCAGCAGCCAAGAAGGATTTGAGGGAAACACTGAAGCTTTCTTT,CASSQEGFEGNTEAFF
TRBJ2-1,TRBD2,NA,TRBV11-2,TGTGCCAGCAGTCGGAGCGGGGGGGACGCGAATGAGCAGTTCTTC,CASSRSGGDANEQFF
TRBJ1-5,NA,NA,TRBV30,TGTGCCTGGACGCCCAGCAGGATCAATCAGCCCCAGCATTTT,CAWTPSRINQPQHF
TRBJ2-3,NA,NA,TRBV9,TGTGCCAGCAGCGTAGGGCGGGGGCAGGGCTCACAAGATACGCAGTATTTT,CASSVGRGQGSQDTQYF
TRBJ2-1,NA,NA,TRBV9,TGTGCCAGCAGCCGTGGGGTGGTGGGAGCTAATGAGCAGTTCTTC,CASSRGVVGANEQFF
TRBJ2-7,TRBD1,NA,TRBV14,TGTGCCAGCAGCTACTCGACAGGGCGCTACGAGCAGTACTTC,CASSYSTGRYEQYF
TRBJ2-2,NA,NA,TRBV7-6,TGTGGGCAGGACACCGGGGAGCTGTTTTTT,CGQDTGELFF
TRBJ1-4,TRBD1,NA,TRBV2,TGTGCCAGCAGTGACGCGGCAGGGGGCGATGGTAATGAAAAACTGTTTTTT,CASSDAAGGDGNEKLFF
TRBJ2-7,TRBD2,many,TRBV6-2/TRBV6-3,TGTGCCAGCAGTTACTCCGGCGGGGGATCCTACGAGCAGTACTTC,CASSYSGGGSYEQYF
TRBJ2-2,TRBD1,NA,TRBV28,TGTGCCAGCATAAACAGACAGGGGGGCACCGGGGAGCTGTTTTTT,CASINRQGGTGELFF
TRBJ1-2,TRBD1,few,TRBV11-2,TGTGCCAGCAGCGCCCGGTTTGAATTTTTGGGACAGGGCTATGGCTACACCTTC,CASSARFEFLGQGYGYTF
TRBJ1-1,NA,NA,TRBV29-1,TGCAGCGTGAGGACAGAAAACACTGAAGCTTTCTTT,CSVRTENTEAFF
TRBJ2-3,NA,NA,TRBV30,TGTGCCTGGAGTGTAGAATTTCAGGACAATCCTCCGTATTTT,CAWSVEFQDNPPYF
TRBJ1-4,NA,NA,TRBV2,TGTGCCAGCAAGACTGACAGAATGGTCGGAGAAAAACTGTTTTTT,CASKTDRMVGEKLFF
TRBJ2-1,TRBD1,NA,TRBV7-7,TGTGCTAGCAGCGACGGGACAGGGAAATACAATGAGCAGTTCTTC,CASSDGTGKYNEQFF
TRBJ2-7,TRBD2,NA,TRBV24-1,TGTGCCACCAGTGATTCGGCTAGCGGAAGCTCCTACGAGCAGTACTTC,CATSDSASGSSYEQYF
TRBJ1-5,NA,NA,TRBV6-2/TRBV6-3,TGTGCCAGCAGCCGGGAGGCTCATCAGCCCCAGCATTTT,CASSREAHQPQHF
TRBJ2-1,NA,NA,TRBV6-5,TGTGCCAGCACCACTACTCGGTGGAATGAGCAGTTCTTC,CASTTTRWNEQFF
TRBJ2-1,NA,NA,TRBV9,TGTGCCAGCAACAGGGGGGGCGCGAACAATGAGCAGTTCTTC,CASNRGGANNEQFF
TRBJ1-6,NA,few,TRBV6-1,TGTGCCAGCAGTGATGATGTGCGGGGAGGAAATTCACCCCTCCACTTT,CASSDDVRGGNSPLHF
TRBJ1-6,NA,NA,TRBV14,TGTGCCAGCAGCCAAGTTGGGGGCGTAGGGTCACCCCTCCACTTT,CASSQVGGVGSPLHF
TRBJ1-5,TRBD1,NA,TRBV30,TGTGCCTGGAGGACAGGGGAAGGCCAGCCCCAGCATTTT,CAWRTGEGQPQHF
TRBJ2-7,TRBD2,NA,TRBV10-3,TGTGCCATCATCTTCGGACTAGCGGGAGGCCCTAGGTACGAGCAGTACTTC,CAIIFGLAGGPRYEQYF
TRBJ2-7,TRBD1,few,TRBV7-2,TGTGCCAGCAGCACGCGACAGGGAGTATCCGAGCAGTACTTC,CASSTRQGVSEQYF
TRBJ2-2,TRBD1,NA,TRBV5-1,TGCGCCAGCAGCCTCGGACAGGGCACCGGGGAGCTGTTTTTT,CASSLGQGTGELFF
TRBJ2-3,NA,NA,TRBV29-1,TGCAGCGGTATGCTGGTAGCAGATACGCAGTATTTT,CSGMLVADTQYF
TRBJ2-1,TRBD2,few,TRBV27,TGTGCCAGCAGTTTCGACGGGACTAGGTCCTACAATGAGCAGTTCTTC,CASSFDGTRSYNEQFF
TRBJ2-1,TRBD2,NA,TRBV3-1/TRBV3-2,TGTGCCAGCAGCCAAGAGAGGAGCGGGGGAAGGGATGAGCAGTTCTTC,CASSQERSGGRDEQFF